This T cell receptor beta chain was sequenced in a study of blood T cells in healthy people across ages. The CDR3 contains 14 residues. The germline V gene encodes CDR1 KGHSH and CDR2 LQKENI. Next came a second PCR, run for 7 to 11 cycles, which used a sample-barcoded 5' primer along with a J-beta primer mix. TCRdb called the 5' RACE reads again in MiXCR, with one record for every CDR3 protein. The table shows approximately 580,000 distinct CDR3 sequences, with 24% occurring only once. For this clonotype: One end of the junction does not line up with germline, which may come from a read error.

Separately, the same data were catalogued under a study of T cells of mothers and their children.

The specimen sequenced was blood. This sequence was found in a boy aged 5-17 years in good health. The chain links TRBV18 to TRBJ2-3; no reliable D call. The CDR3 here is CASSPAVSTDTQYF. In nucleotides, the CDR3 is TGCGCCAGCTCACCGGCGGTTAGCACAGATACGCAGTATTTT.